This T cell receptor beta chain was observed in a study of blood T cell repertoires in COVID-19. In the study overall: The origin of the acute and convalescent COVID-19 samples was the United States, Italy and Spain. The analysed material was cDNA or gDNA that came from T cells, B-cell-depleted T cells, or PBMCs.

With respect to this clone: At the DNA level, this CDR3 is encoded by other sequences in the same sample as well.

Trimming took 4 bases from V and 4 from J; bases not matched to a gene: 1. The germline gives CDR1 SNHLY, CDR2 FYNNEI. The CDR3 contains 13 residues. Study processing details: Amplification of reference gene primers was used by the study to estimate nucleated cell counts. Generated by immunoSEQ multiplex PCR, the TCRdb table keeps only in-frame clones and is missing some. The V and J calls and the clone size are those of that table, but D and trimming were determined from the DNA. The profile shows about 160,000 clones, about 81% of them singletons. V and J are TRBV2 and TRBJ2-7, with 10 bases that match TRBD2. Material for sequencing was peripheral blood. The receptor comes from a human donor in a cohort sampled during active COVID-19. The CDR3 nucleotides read TGTGCCAGCAGTGGGACTAGCGGATACGAGCAGTACTTC. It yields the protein CASSGTSGYEQYF. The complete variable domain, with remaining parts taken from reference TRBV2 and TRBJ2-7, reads EPEVTQTPSHQVTQMGQEVILRCVPISNHLYFYWYRQILGQKVEFLVSFYNNEISEKSEIFDDQFSVERPDGSNFTLKIRSTKLEDSAMYFCASSGTSGYEQYFGPGTRLTVT.